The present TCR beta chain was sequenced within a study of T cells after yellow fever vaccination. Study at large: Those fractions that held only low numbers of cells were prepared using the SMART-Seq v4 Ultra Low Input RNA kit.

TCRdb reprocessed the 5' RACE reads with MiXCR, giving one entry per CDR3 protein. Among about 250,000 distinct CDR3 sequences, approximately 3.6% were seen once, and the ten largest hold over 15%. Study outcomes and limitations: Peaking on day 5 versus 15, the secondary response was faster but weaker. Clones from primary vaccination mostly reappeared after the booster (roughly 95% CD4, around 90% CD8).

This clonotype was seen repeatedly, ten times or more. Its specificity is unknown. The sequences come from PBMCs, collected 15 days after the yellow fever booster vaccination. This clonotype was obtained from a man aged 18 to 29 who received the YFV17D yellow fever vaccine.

The CDR3 region is CASSLIGAGGNKDTQYF. DNA for the CDR3: TGTGCCAGCAGTTTAATCGGCGCGGGGGGGAATAAAGATACGCAGTATTTT. The rearrangement joins TRBV12-3 or TRBV12-4 to TRBJ2-3; TRBD2 matches at 9 bases. CDR3 size: 17 residues. The trim removed 2 bases at V and 5 bases at J, leaving 11 bases unmatched.